The TCR beta chain under discussion was sequenced for a study of blood T cell repertoires in COVID-19. In the study overall: Samples representing acute and convalescent COVID-19 were sourced from the United States, Italy and Spain. PBMCs, B-cell-depleted T cells, or T cells were the source of the cDNA or gDNA that made up the material.

Authors' processing steps: Scientists estimated how many nucleated cells there were by amplifying reference gene primers. The protocol was immunoSEQ multiplex PCR, while the TCRdb copy is restricted to in-frame clones and leaves out a portion. V and J calls and clone size come straight from that table; D and trimming were deduced from the DNA. The sample lists about 210,000 clones; roughly 80% were seen once. Sequenced sample: peripheral blood. This sequence was found in a woman aged 65 to 85 with acute or convalescent COVID-19.

The CDR3 nucleotides are TGTGCCAGCAGCTCCTCGGGACAGGGAAGGTACGAGCAGTACTTC. Translating it yields CASSSSGQGRYEQYF. The chain joins TRBV7-2 to TRBJ2-7; TRBD1 agrees at 9 bases. Germline trimming cut 4 bases from V and 4 bases from J; bases unmatched to any gene: 8. The CDR3 runs 15 residues. The germline V gene has CDR1 SGHTA and CDR2 FQGNSA.